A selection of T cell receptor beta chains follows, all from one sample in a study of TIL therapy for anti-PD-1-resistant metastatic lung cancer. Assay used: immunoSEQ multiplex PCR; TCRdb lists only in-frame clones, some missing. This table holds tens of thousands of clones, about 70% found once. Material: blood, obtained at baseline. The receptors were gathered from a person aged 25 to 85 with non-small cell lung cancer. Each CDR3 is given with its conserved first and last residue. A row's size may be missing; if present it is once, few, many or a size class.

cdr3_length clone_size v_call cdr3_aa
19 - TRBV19 CASSAMGLAGGGGANVLTF
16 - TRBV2 CASSPYLGVSNQPQHF
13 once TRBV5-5 CASSPTGDYGYTF
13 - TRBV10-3 CATNRDSNYGYTF
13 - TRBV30 CAWRGGTYNEQFF
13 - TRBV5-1 CASSTGDPYEQYF
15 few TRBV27 CASSLSGLGGYEQYF
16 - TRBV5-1 CASSLLAGSGTDTQYF
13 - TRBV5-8 CASSFIVGTEAFF
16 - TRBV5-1 CASSLGLGTGGNEQFF
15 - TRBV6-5 CASSSPSGGSDEQYF
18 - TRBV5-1 CASSLMGLAGGGTDTQYF
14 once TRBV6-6 CASSPGRSQETQYF
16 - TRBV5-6 CASSLVSVRAPREQYF
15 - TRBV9 CASSLTGQRNQPQHF
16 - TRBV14 CASSPKPTGGWETQYF
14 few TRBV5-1 CASSPGGDGNTIYF
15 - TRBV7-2 CTSSPHRRGAGEQYF
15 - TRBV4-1 CASSPRDREEDTQYF
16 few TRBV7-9 CASSPQGLALPNEQFF
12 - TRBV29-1 CSALAGGDTQYF
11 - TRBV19 CASGRGVEQYF
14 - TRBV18 CASSPGGGTDTQYF
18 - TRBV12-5 CASGLDLMGSFSYNEQFF
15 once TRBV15 CATSRAKTDYNEQFF
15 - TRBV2 CASSRNRGSTDTQYF
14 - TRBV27 CASSLFFGADTQYF
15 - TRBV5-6 CASTPGRGSYTEAFF
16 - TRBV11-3 CASSLDGGSNTGELFF
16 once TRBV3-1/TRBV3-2 CASSQDMAGGTDTQYF
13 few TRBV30 CAWSPGVNTEAFF